This TCR beta chain stems from a study of cytomegalovirus exposure and HLA in healthy donors. PCR primers comprised 60 Vbeta and 13 Jbeta primers. The data were produced by immunoSEQ multiplex PCR, yet TCRdb's version contains in-frame clones alone and is incomplete. The table includes under 200,000 clones, roughly 78% detected once. Trimming removed 3 bases at V and 0 bases at J, with 18 bases between. This CDR3 has 17 residues. The germline gives CDR1 LGHNA, CDR2 YNFKEQ. Sequencing input: PBMCs. The origin of this receptor is a woman in her 50s in good health and CMV-seropositive. This chain joins TRBV4-2 and TRBJ2-7; the D gene is possibly TRBD2 (5 bases). The CDR3 is CASSHVKTGESSYEQYF. The CDR3 nucleotides are TGTGCCAGCAGCCATGTAAAGACCGGGGAGAGCTCCTACGAGCAGTACTTC.